This T cell receptor (beta chain) originates from a study of regulatory T cells in long-lasting Graves disease. Study at large: Recently diagnosed Graves' patients had received antithyroid drugs for under 3 months.

The table lists this clonotype with many counts. Its target is unknown. Germline CDR1 reads SGHRS; CDR2 reads YFSETQ. V shed 0 bases and J shed 5 bases, with 18 bases lying between them. This CDR3 is built from 17 residues. Building the TCR beta libraries relied on iRepertoire HTBI primers, and CDR3 regions underwent Arm-PCR. TCRdb itself ran the multiplex PCR reads through MiXCR, one entry per CDR3 protein. The sample lists about 440,000 distinct CDR3 sequences; approximately 16% were seen once. Study-wide points: Exclusively peripheral blood, rather than thyroid tissue, was studied.

Described time point: newly diagnosed GD, antithyroid drugs for less than 3 months. Scientists built the TCR library using RNA that was extracted from PBMCs. These data were likewise used in another study, on T cells in Graves' hyperthyroidism and ophthalmopathy.

The rearrangement joins TRBV5-1 to TRBJ2-1; D might be TRBD1 or TRBD2, each matching 5 bases. This material consisted of peripheral blood mononuclear cells (PBMCs), taken at new diagnosis, from a patient treated with antithyroid drugs. This TCR came from a young woman with Graves disease. The chain's CDR3 is CASSLVPQGAANNEQFF. DNA of the CDR3: TGCGCCAGCAGCTTGGTTCCCCAGGGAGCGGCAAACAATGAGCAGTTCTTC.